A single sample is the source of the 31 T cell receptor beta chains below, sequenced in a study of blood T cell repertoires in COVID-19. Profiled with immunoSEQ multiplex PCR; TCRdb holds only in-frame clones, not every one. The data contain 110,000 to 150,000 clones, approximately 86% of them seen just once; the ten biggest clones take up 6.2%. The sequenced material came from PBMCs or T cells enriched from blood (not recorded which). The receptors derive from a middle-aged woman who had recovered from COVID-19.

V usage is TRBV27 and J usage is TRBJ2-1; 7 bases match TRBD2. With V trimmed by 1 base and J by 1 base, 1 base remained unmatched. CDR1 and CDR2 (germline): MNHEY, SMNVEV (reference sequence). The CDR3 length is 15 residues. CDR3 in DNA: TGTGCCAGCAGTTTATTGGGGGGGTCCTACAATGAGCAGTTCTTC. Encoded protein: CASSLLGGSYNEQFF.

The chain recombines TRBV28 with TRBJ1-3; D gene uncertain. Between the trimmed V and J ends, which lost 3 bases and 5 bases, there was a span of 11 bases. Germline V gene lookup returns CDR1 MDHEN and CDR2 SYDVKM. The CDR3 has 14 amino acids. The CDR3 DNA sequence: TGTGCCAGCAGTTTTAGCCGCGTTCGAAACACCATATATTTT. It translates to CASSFSRVRNTIYF.

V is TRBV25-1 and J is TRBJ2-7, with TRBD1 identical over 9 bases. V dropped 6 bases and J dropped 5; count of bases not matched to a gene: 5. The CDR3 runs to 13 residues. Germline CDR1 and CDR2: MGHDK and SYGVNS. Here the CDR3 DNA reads TGTGCCAGCAGCCGGACAGGGGTAAACGAGCAGTACTTC. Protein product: CASSRTGVNEQYF.

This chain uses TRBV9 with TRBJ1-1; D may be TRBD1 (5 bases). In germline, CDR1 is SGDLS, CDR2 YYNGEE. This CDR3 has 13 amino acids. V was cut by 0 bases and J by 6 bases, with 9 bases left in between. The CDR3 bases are TGTGCCAGCAGCGTAGGCGGGGACGCTGAAGCTTTCTTT. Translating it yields CASSVGGDAEAFF.

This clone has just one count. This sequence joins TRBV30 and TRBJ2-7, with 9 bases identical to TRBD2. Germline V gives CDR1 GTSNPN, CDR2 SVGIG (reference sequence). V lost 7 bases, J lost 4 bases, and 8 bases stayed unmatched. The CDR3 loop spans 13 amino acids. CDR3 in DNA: TGTGCCTCATTACTAGCGGGTAGATACGAGCAGTACTTC. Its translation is CASLLAGRYEQYF. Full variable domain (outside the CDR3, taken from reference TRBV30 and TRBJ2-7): SQTIHQWPATLVQPVGSPLSLECTVEGTSNPNLYWYRQAAGRGLQLLFYSVGIGQISSEVPQNLSASRPQDRQFILSSKKLLLSDSGFYLCASLLAGRYEQYFGPGTRLTVT.

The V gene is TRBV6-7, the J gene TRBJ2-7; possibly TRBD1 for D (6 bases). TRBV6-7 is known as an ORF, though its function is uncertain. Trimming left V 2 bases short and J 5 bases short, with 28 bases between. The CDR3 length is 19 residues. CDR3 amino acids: CASSYGRDRQVRKWDEQYF. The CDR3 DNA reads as TGTGCCAGCAGTTACGGACGGGACCGACAGGTGCGGAAGTGGGACGAGCAGTACTTC.

This chain's CDR3 is CAWTVGSENYGYTF. Here the CDR3 DNA reads TGTGCCTGGACCGTAGGATCGGAGAACTATGGCTACACCTTC. The gene calls are TRBV30 and TRBJ1-2; D not certain. CDR3 length: 14 residues. CDR1 is GTSNPN, CDR2 SVGIG, per germline (reference sequence). Trimming took 4 bases from V and 2 from J, leaving 14 bases between them.

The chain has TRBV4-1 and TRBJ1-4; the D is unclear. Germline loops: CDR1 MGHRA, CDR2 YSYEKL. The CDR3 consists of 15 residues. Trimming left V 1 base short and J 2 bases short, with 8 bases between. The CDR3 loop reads CASSQVRVTNEKLFF. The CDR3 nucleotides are TGCGCCAGCAGCCAAGTGAGGGTCACTAATGAAAAACTGTTTTTT.

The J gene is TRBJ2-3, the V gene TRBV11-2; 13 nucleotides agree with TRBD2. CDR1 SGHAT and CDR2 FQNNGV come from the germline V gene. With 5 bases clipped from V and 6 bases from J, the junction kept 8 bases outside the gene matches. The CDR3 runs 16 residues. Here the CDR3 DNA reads TGTGCCAGCAGCAACCGGACTAGCGGGGGTTGGGATACGCAGTATTTT. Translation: CASSNRTSGGWDTQYF.

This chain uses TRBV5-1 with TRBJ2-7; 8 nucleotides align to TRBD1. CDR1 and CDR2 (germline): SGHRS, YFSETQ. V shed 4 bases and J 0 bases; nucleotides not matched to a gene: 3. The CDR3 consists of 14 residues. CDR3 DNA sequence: TGCGCCAGCAGCCTGGACAGGGACTCCTACGAGCAGTACTTC. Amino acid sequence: CASSLDRDSYEQYF. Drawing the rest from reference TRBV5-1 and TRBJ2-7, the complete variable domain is KAGVTQTPRYLIKTRGQQVTLSCSPISGHRSVSWYQQTPGQGLQFLFEYFSETQRNKGNFPGRFSGRQFSNSRSEMNVSTLELGDSALYLCASSLDRDSYEQYFGPGTRLTVT.

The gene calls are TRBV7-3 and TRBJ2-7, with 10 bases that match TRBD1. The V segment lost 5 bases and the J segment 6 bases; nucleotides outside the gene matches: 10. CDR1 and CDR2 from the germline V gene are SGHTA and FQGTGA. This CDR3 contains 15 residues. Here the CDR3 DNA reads TGTGCCAGCAGCCCCCCCGGGACAGGGGTAGTCGAGCAGTACTTC. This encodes CASSPPGTGVVEQYF.

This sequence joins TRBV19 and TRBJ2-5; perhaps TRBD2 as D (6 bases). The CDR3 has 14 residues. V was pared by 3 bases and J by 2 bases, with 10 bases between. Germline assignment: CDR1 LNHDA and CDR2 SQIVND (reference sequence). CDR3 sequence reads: CASSIGGYQETQYF. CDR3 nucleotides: TGTGCCAGTAGTATCGGGGGTTATCAAGAGACCCAGTACTTC. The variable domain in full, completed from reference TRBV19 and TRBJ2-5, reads DGGITQSPKYLFRKEGQNVTLSCEQNLNHDAMYWYRQDPGQGLRLIYYSQIVNDFQKGDIAEGYSVSREKKESFPLTVTSAQKNPTAFYLCASSIGGYQETQYFGPGTRLLVL.

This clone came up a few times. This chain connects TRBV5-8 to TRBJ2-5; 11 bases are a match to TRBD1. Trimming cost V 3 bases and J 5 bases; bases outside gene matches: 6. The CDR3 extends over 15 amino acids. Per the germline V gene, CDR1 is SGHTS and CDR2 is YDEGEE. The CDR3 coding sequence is TGTGCCAGCAGCTCTCGGACAGGGGGCTTGGAGACCCAGTACTTC. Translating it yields CASSSRTGGLETQYF.

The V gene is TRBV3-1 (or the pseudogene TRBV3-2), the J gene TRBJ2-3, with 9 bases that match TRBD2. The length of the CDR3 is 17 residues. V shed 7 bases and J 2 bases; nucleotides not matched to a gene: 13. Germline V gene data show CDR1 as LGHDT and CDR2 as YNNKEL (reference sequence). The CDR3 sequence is CASTKEGLAGITDTQYF. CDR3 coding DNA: TGTGCCAGCACGAAGGAAGGGCTAGCGGGGATCACAGATACGCAGTATTTT.

CDR3 sequence reads: CASSRGGGNEQFF. As DNA, the CDR3 is TGCGCCAGCAGCCGAGGGGGCGGCAATGAGCAGTTCTTC. The V and J genes are TRBV5-1 and TRBJ2-1, with TRBD1 matching over 7 bases. This CDR3 spans 13 amino acids. J gave up 6 bases and V 4 bases, and 4 bases lay outside the gene matches. Germline-derived CDR1 and CDR2 are SGHRS and YFSETQ. Together with reference TRBV5-1 and TRBJ2-1, the CDR3 gives the full variable domain: KAGVTQTPRYLIKTRGQQVTLSCSPISGHRSVSWYQQTPGQGLQFLFEYFSETQRNKGNFPGRFSGRQFSNSRSEMNVSTLELGDSALYLCASSRGGGNEQFFGPGTRLTVL.

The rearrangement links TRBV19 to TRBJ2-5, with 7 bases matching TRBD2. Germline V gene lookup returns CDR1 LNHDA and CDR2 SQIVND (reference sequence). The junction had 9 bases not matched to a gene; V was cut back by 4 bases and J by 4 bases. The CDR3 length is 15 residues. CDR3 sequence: CASSTTSSGGETQYF. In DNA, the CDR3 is TGTGCCAGTAGTACGACTAGCAGTGGAGGAGAGACCCAGTACTTC.

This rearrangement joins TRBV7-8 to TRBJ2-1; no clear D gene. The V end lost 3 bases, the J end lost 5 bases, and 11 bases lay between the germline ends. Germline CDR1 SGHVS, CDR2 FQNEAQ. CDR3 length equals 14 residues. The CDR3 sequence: CASSFPFPDNEQFF. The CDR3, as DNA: TGTGCCAGCAGCTTTCCGTTTCCCGACAATGAGCAGTTCTTC.

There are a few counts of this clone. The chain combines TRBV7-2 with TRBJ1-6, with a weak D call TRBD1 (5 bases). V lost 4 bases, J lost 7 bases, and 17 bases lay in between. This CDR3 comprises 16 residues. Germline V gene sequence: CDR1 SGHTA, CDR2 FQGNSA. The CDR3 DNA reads TGTGCCAGCAGCTCCCAGGGAACGCGTCGGAATTCACCCCTCCACTTT. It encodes CASSSQGTRRNSPLHF.

The CDR3 region has the DNA TGTGCCATCAGAGACAGGGGTGGAAGATCACCCCTCCACTTT. Translating it yields CAIRDRGGRSPLHF. The genes are TRBV10-3 and TRBJ1-6, with TRBD1 matching 8 bases. The germline gives CDR1 ENHRY, CDR2 SYGVKD. The CDR3 loop spans 14 amino acids. Trimming took 6 bases from V and 10 from J; bases not matched to a gene: 8.

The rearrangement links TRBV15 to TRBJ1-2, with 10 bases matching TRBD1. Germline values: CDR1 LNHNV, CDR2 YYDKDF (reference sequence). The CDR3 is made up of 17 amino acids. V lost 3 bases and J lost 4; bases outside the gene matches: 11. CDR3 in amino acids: CATSRGSGQGDIYGYTF. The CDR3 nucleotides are TGTGCCACCAGCAGGGGATCAGGACAGGGGGATATCTATGGCTACACCTTC.

CDR3: CASTTRTASNQPQHF. CDR3 nucleotides: TGTGCCAGTACCACCCGGACAGCCAGCAATCAGCCCCAGCATTTT. The rearrangement uses TRBV19 and TRBJ1-5; possibly TRBD1 for D (6 bases). Trimming shortened V by 7 bases and J by 1 base, and 14 bases separated the two germline ends. This CDR3 has 15 residues. Germline V CDR1 and CDR2: LNHDA, SQIVND (reference sequence).

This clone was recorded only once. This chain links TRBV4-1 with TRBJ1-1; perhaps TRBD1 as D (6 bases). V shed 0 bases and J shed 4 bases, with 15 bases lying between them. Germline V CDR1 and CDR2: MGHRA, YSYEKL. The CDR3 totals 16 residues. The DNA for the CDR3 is TGCGCCAGCAGCCAAGAGGAAGGGCAGGGGAGCACTGAAGCTTTCTTT. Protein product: CASSQEEGQGSTEAFF.

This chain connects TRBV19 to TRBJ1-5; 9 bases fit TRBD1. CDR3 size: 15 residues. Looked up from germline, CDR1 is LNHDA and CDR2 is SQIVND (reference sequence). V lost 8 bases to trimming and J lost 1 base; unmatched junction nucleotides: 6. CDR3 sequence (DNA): TGTGCCAGTGACACAGGGGGCGCGAGCAATCAGCCCCAGCATTTT. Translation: CASDTGGASNQPQHF.

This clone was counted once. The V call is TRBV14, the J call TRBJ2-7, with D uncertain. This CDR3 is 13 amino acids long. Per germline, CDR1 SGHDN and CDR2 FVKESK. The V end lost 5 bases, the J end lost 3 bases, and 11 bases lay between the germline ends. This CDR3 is CASSDTVYYEQYF. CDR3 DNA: TGTGCCAGCAGCGACACTGTCTACTACGAGCAGTACTTC.

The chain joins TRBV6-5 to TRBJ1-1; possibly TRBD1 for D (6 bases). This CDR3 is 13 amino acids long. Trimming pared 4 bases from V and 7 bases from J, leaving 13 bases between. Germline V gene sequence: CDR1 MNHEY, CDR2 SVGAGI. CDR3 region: CASSSMDSREAFF. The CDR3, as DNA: TGTGCCAGCAGTTCGATGGACAGTCGTGAAGCTTTCTTT.

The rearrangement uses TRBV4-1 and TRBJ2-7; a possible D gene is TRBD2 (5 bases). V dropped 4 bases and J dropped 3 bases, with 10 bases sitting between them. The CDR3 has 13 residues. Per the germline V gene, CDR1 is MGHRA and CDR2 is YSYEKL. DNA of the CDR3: TGCGCCAGCAGCCCCGGGATCCTCTACGAGCAGTACTTC. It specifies CASSPGILYEQYF.

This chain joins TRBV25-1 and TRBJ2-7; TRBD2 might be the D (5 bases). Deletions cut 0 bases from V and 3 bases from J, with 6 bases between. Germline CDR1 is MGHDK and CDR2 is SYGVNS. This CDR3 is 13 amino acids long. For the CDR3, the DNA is TGTGCCAGCAGTGAATATGAGGGCTACGAGCAGTACTTC. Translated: CASSEYEGYEQYF.

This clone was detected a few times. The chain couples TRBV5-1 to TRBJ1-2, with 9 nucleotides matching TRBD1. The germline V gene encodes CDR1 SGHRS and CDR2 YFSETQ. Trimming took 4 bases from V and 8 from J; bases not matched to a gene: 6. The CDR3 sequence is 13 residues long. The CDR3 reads CASSEQGAGGYTF. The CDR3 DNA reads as TGCGCCAGCAGCGAACAGGGGGCAGGCGGCTACACCTTC.

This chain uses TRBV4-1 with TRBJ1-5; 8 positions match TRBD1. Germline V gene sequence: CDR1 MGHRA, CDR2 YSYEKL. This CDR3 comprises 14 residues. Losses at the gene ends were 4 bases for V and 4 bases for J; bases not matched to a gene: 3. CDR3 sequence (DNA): TGCGCCAGCAGCCCGCGACAGGGGAATCAGCCCCAGCATTTT. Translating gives CASSPRQGNQPQHF.

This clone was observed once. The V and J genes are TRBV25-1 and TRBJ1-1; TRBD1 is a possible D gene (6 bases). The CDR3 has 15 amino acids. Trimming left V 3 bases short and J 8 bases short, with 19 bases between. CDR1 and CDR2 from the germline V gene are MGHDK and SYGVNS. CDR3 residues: CASSDYFQGREEAFF. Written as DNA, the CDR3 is TGTGCCAGCAGTGATTATTTTCAGGGGCGCGAGGAAGCTTTCTTT.

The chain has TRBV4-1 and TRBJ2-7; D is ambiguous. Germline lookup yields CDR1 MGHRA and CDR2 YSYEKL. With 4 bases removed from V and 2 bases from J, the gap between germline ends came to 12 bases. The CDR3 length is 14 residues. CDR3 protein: CASSPTDITYEQYF. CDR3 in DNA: TGCGCCAGCAGCCCCACTGACATCACCTACGAGCAGTACTTC.